Many counts were recorded for the clone carrying this T cell receptor (delta chain). Only one base separates this from a far larger clonotype, so it likely reflects a read error. Other DNA sequences in this specimen translate into the identical CDR3. This sample is part of a study of γδ T cells in repeated Plasmodium falciparum infection. TCRdb reran clone calling via CATT on the multiplex PCR reads. The sample has roughly 90,000 delta-chain clones; approximately 0.92% are singletons. Sequences were obtained from gamma-delta T cells from blood. The TCR was taken from a pool of human donors (malaria-infected and uninfected, not separated).

The DNA of the CDR3 is TGTGCTTATAGGAGATTCTTTGCCTTCCCCCCGAGTACTGGGGGATACGCCGATAAACTCATCTTC. The encoded protein is CAYRRFFAFPPSTGGYADKLIF. V gene assignment gives TRAV38-2/DV8, but the J gene was left uncalled; the D call of TRDD3 is as the table states it, not checked on the DNA. The CDR3 covers 22 residues. The V gene's germline CDR1 is TSESDYY and CDR2 QEAYKQQN.